This T cell receptor beta chain emerged from a study of blood T cell repertoires in COVID-19. For the study at large: COVID-19 samples, acute and convalescent, were from the United States, Italy and Spain. The analysed material was cDNA or gDNA that came from T cells, B-cell-depleted T cells, or PBMCs.

In the original workflow: Amplification of reference gene primers was used by the study to estimate nucleated cell counts. Only in-frame clones appear in the TCRdb table, and some are missing; sequencing was by immunoSEQ multiplex PCR. The DNA gave D and trimming, while V, J and clone size come from that table. The top ten clones hold approximately 2.7% of a sample with 130,000 to 150,000 clones, approximately 86% of them seen once. CDR3 length equals 21 residues. Germline V gene sequence: CDR1 WSHSY, CDR2 SAAADI. The V gene end was trimmed by 7 bases and the J gene end by 4 bases; junction bases not matched to a gene: 22.

Sequencing input: peripheral blood. The V gene is TRBV10-2, the J gene TRBJ2-3; 14 bases are shared with TRBD2. This receptor was taken from a woman in her thirties or forties with active or convalescent COVID-19. CDR3 sequence: CASTLRDSPGTSGRRADTQYF. The CDR3 DNA reads TGCGCCAGCACCCTCAGGGACAGCCCCGGGACTAGCGGGAGAAGGGCAGATACGCAGTATTTT.